This T cell receptor (beta chain) was observed in a study of shared clonotypes between healthy human individuals. The CDR3 runs to 15 residues. V shed 7 bases and J 1 base; nucleotides not matched to a gene: 6. Germline V gene sequence: CDR1 MDHEN, CDR2 SYDVKM. Libraries were prepared by immunoSEQ multiplex PCR; TCRdb keeps only in-frame clonotypes and omits some of them. The data show 950,000 to 1,100,000 clones, around 82% seen once. The clonotype originates from a man younger than 35 in good health. Some clones in this sample may be carry-over from other donors' samples. Sample: memory CD4+ T cells from PBMCs. Noted subset: CD45RA-negative fraction. The V call is TRBV28, the J call TRBJ2-3; 9 bases are shared with TRBD2. CDR3 DNA: TGTGCCAGCACCACGCCTAGCGGGGGCACAGATACGCAGTATTTT. The encoded protein is CASTTPSGGTDTQYF.